The 31 T cell receptor beta chains listed next were all sequenced from one sample in a study of blood T cell repertoires in COVID-19. TCRdb's table, derived via immunoSEQ multiplex PCR, lists solely in-frame clones and lacks some. Here the sample spans roughly 29,000 clones, 70% to 90% being singletons. Sequencing input: peripheral blood. The receptors were sampled from a woman older than 75 with COVID-19, enrolled during active disease.

The DNA of the CDR3 is TGCAGCGTTGTCAGGTCTGGAAACACCATATATTTT. It translates to CSVVRSGNTIYF. The V and J genes are TRBV29-1 and TRBJ1-3; D unclear. V dropped 4 bases and J dropped 1 base, with 5 bases sitting between them. The length of the CDR3 is 12 residues. The germline V gene encodes CDR1 SQVTM and CDR2 ANQGSEA. The complete variable domain, with remaining parts taken from reference TRBV29-1 and TRBJ1-3, reads SAVISQKPSRDICQRGTSLTIQCQVDSQVTMMFWYRQQPGQSLTLIATANQGSEATYESGFVIDKFPISRPNLTFSTLTVSNMSPEDSSIYLCSVVRSGNTIYFGEGSWLTVV.

The J gene is TRBJ2-5, the V gene TRBV7-9; the D is unclear. The length of the CDR3 is 13 residues. The germline V gene has CDR1 SEHNR and CDR2 FQNEAQ (reference sequence). Between the trimmed V and J ends, which lost 3 bases and 5 bases, there was a span of 10 bases. The CDR3 region is CASSFTGGETQYF. CDR3 nucleotides: TGTGCCAGCAGCTTCACGGGTGGGGAGACCCAGTACTTC.

This chain links TRBV7-2 with TRBJ2-1; 10 nucleotides line up with TRBD2. The CDR3 consists of 15 residues. In germline, CDR1 is SGHTA, CDR2 FQGNSA. V lost 7 bases and J lost 9; bases outside the gene matches: 12. CDR3 in DNA: TGTGCCAGCAACCACCTAGCGGGGGTTGCTAGTGAGCAGTTCTTC. Its protein is CASNHLAGVASEQFF.

This clone has just a few counts. V and J are TRBV5-6 and TRBJ1-6; D is undetermined. In germline, CDR1 is SGHDT, CDR2 YYEEEE. CDR3 length: 12 amino acids. V lost 0 bases and J 8 bases, leaving 3 bases between the germline ends. CDR3 bases: TGTGCCAGCAGCTTGGCTCATTCACCCCTCCACTTT. It encodes CASSLAHSPLHF.

J is TRBJ2-2 and V is TRBV27; no definite D call. This CDR3 contains 12 residues. Germline CDR1 MNHEY, CDR2 SMNVEV (reference sequence). The V and J ends lost 6 bases and 3 bases respectively, with 5 bases between them. The CDR3 bases are TGTGCCAGCAGGAGGTACACCGGGGAGCTGTTTTTT. This sequence encodes CASRRYTGELFF.

This clone was found a few times. V is TRBV2 and J is TRBJ1-1; 7 bases fit TRBD1. This CDR3 comprises 11 residues. V shed 7 bases and J 8 bases; nucleotides not matched to a gene: 4. Germline V gene data show CDR1 as SNHLY and CDR2 as FYNNEI. CDR3 nucleotides: TGTGCCAGCACAAACAGGGGAGAAGCTTTCTTT. Its translation: CASTNRGEAFF.

The CDR3 region has the DNA TGTGCCAGCAGAAAGGAGGTGGCGCAGTATTTT. This gives the protein CASRKEVAQYF. The genes are TRBV6-6 and TRBJ2-3; possibly TRBD2 for D (5 bases). The CDR3 consists of 11 residues. The germline V and J ends were trimmed by 6 bases and 10 bases, with 11 bases remaining between them. Germline CDR1 and CDR2: MNHNY and SVGAGI (reference sequence).

The CDR3 reads CASSYLQGGWSYGYTF. Here the CDR3 DNA reads TGTGCCAGCAGTTACTTACAGGGGGGTTGGAGCTATGGCTACACCTTC. This chain connects TRBV6-5 to TRBJ1-2; TRBD1 aligns across 8 bases. CDR1 MNHEY and CDR2 SVGAGI come from the germline V gene. The CDR3 is 16 residues long. The V and J ends lost 1 base and 4 bases, in that order; junction bases with no gene match: 8.

CDR3 in DNA: TGTGCCATCAGGAGGGCAGGGGAAGTCTATGGCTACACCTTC. Its translation is CAIRRAGEVYGYTF. The V call is TRBV10-3, the J call TRBJ1-2; a weak D match, TRBD1 (6 bases). CDR1 ENHRY and CDR2 SYGVKD come from the germline V gene. The CDR3 runs to 14 residues. Trimming removed 6 bases from V and 4 bases from J, with 15 bases in between.

CDR3 DNA: TGCAGCGTTGGACAAACAAGGGGCTATGGCTACACCTTC. The encoded protein is CSVGQTRGYGYTF. The gene calls are TRBV29-1 and TRBJ1-2; a weak D match, TRBD1 (5 bases). Germline CDR1 SQVTM, CDR2 ANQGSEA. With 4 bases removed from V and 4 bases from J, the gap between germline ends came to 13 bases. The CDR3 runs to 13 residues.

The chain is built from TRBV19 and TRBJ1-2; 9 positions agree with TRBD1. Germline values: CDR1 LNHDA, CDR2 SQIVND (reference sequence). V shed 6 bases, J shed 2 bases, and the junction held 4 bases outside the gene matches. The CDR3 is made up of 14 amino acids. In nucleotides, the CDR3 is TGTGCCAGTAGAGGGGACAGGGTCAACTATGGCTACACCTTC. The encoded protein is CASRGDRVNYGYTF.

The rearrangement uses TRBV2 and TRBJ2-7, with 7 bases lining up with TRBD1. The CDR3 consists of 12 residues. The germline CDR1 and CDR2 sequences are SNHLY and FYNNEI. V lost 4 bases to trimming and J lost 3 bases; unmatched junction nucleotides: 0. This CDR3 reads CASSGQGYEQYF. CDR3 DNA: TGTGCCAGCAGTGGACAGGGCTACGAGCAGTACTTC.

The J gene is TRBJ2-2, the V gene TRBV11-2; 7 nucleotides line up with TRBD1. V shed 8 bases and J 7 bases; nucleotides not matched to a gene: 19. The germline gives CDR1 SGHAT, CDR2 FQNNGV. CDR3 length: 17 residues. The CDR3 loop is CASGRQGVGLRVGELFF. The CDR3, as DNA: TGTGCCAGCGGACGACAGGGCGTGGGTTTGCGGGTCGGGGAGCTGTTTTTT.

The rearrangement uses TRBV3-1 (or the pseudogene TRBV3-2) and TRBJ1-4, with a tentative D call TRBD1 (5 bases). Trimming cost V 4 bases and J 5 bases, with 14 bases left between them. Looked up from germline, CDR1 is LGHDT and CDR2 is YNNKEL (reference sequence). There are 15 residues in the CDR3. The CDR3 sequence: CASSRPTGGNEKLFF. CDR3 nucleotides: TGTGCCAGCAGCCGACCAACGGGGGGGAATGAAAAACTGTTTTTT.

This clone was seen only once. V is TRBV6-4 and J is TRBJ2-3, with 8 bases identical to TRBD2. This CDR3 has 17 residues. Germline CDR1 and CDR2: MRHNA and SNTAGT. After removal of 0 bases from V and 6 bases from J, the junction contained 11 bases not matched to a gene. The CDR3 region has the DNA TGTGCCAGCAGTGACTCGGGACTCCCTCGCGGGGGGGATACGCAGTATTTT. It translates to CASSDSGLPRGGDTQYF.

V and J are TRBV7-9 and TRBJ1-3, with a tentative D call TRBD1 (6 bases). Trimming removed 0 bases from V and 0 bases from J, with 12 bases in between. The CDR3 spans 17 residues. Germline V gene sequence: CDR1 SEHNR, CDR2 FQNEAQ (reference sequence). The CDR3 DNA is TGTGCCAGCAGCTTAGCGACAGGCGCCAGCTCTGGAAACACCATATATTTT. It encodes CASSLATGASSGNTIYF.

The rearrangement joins TRBV4-1 to TRBJ1-1; 12 bases align to TRBD1. In germline, CDR1 is MGHRA, CDR2 YSYEKL. The V gene end was trimmed by 3 bases and the J gene end by 1 base; junction bases not matched to a gene: 9. This CDR3 has 18 amino acids. The CDR3 spells CASSHKGQGARQNTEAFF. The CDR3 DNA follows: TGCGCCAGCAGCCACAAGGGACAGGGGGCACGGCAGAACACTGAAGCTTTCTTT.

Here the CDR3 reads CAWSPDSYGYTF. As DNA, the CDR3 is TGTGCCTGGAGCCCGGACAGCTATGGCTACACCTTC. The chain has TRBV30 and TRBJ1-2, with a tentative D call TRBD1 (6 bases). This CDR3 has 12 residues. The V gene lost 3 bases and the J gene lost 4 bases, with 9 bases spanning the gap. The germline gives CDR1 GTSNPN, CDR2 SVGIG (reference sequence).

The chain employs TRBV29-1 and TRBJ2-3; D call uncertain. This CDR3 spans 12 amino acids. Germline CDR1 and CDR2: SQVTM and ANQGSEA. Trimming removed 5 bases at V and 6 bases at J, with 12 bases between. The CDR3 region has the DNA TGCAGCGTTCGGGTTGCCTACGATACGCAGTATTTT. Its protein product is CSVRVAYDTQYF.

This sequence joins TRBV3-1 (or the pseudogene TRBV3-2) and TRBJ1-6, with 10 bases that match TRBD1. The CDR3 consists of 14 residues. CDR1 LGHDT and CDR2 YNNKEL come from the germline V gene (reference sequence). The V segment lost 3 bases and the J segment 7 bases; nucleotides outside the gene matches: 0. The CDR3: CASSQGQGNSPLHF. In DNA, the CDR3 is TGTGCCAGCAGCCAGGGACAGGGGAATTCACCCCTCCACTTT.

V usage is TRBV12-3 or TRBV12-4 and J usage is TRBJ1-1; D call uncertain. Trimming took 7 bases from V and 4 from J, leaving 13 bases between them. The CDR3 sequence is 13 residues long. CDR3 DNA sequence: TGTGCCAGCACCAGAGGGTCGGGCACTGAAGCTTTCTTT. Its protein is CASTRGSGTEAFF.

The rearrangement links TRBV5-8 to TRBJ1-2; 8 bases agree with TRBD1. Losses at the gene ends were 4 bases for V and 5 bases for J; bases not matched to a gene: 16. Germline V gives CDR1 SGHTS, CDR2 YDEGEE. The CDR3 length is 17 residues. The CDR3, as DNA: TGTGCCAGCAGCAAGGGAGCCCGCGGGACAGGTGATTATGGCTACACCTTC. Protein product: CASSKGARGTGDYGYTF.

The V gene is TRBV6-5, the J gene TRBJ2-7; TRBD2 aligns across 9 bases. This CDR3 is built from 15 residues. With V trimmed by 5 bases and J by 6 bases, 11 bases remained unmatched. The germline V gene encodes CDR1 MNHEY and CDR2 SVGAGI. The CDR3 region has the DNA TGTGCCAGCAGTCCCTACGCGGGGGGGCCTTTCGAGCAGTACTTC. Protein sequence: CASSPYAGGPFEQYF.

This chain uses TRBV10-1 with TRBJ2-5, with D possibly matching TRBD2 (7 bases). CDR3 size: 17 residues. Germline values: CDR1 WNHNN, CDR2 SYGVQD (reference sequence). V lost 7 bases to trimming and J lost 4 bases, with 25 bases between them. The CDR3 coding sequence is TGCGCCAGCATCTCCCCGCGGGGGCAGGGGAGGGGAGAGACCCAGTACTTC. This sequence encodes CASISPRGQGRGETQYF.

The chain uses TRBV3-1 (or the pseudogene TRBV3-2) and TRBJ1-1; perhaps TRBD1 as D (5 bases). The germline gives CDR1 LGHDT, CDR2 YNNKEL (reference sequence). V was shortened by 3 bases and J by 8 bases, with 7 bases between the two germline ends. CDR3 length equals 11 residues. CDR3 protein: CASSQGGEAFF. The CDR3 DNA reads TGTGCCAGCAGCCAGGGGGGGGAAGCTTTCTTT.

V usage is TRBV19 and J usage is TRBJ2-2, with 9 bases fitting TRBD2. The germline gives CDR1 LNHDA, CDR2 SQIVND (reference sequence). The CDR3 is made up of 18 amino acids. The V and J ends lost 7 bases and 0 bases, in that order; junction bases with no gene match: 12. The CDR3 protein is CASTPLAGISSNTGELFF. DNA of the CDR3: TGTGCCAGTACCCCCCTAGCGGGGATTTCTTCGAACACCGGGGAGCTGTTTTTT. The full variable domain, rest sourced from reference TRBV19 and TRBJ2-2, is DGGITQSPKYLFRKEGQNVTLSCEQNLNHDAMYWYRQDPGQGLRLIYYSQIVNDFQKGDIAEGYSVSREKKESFPLTVTSAQKNPTAFYLCASTPLAGISSNTGELFFGEGSRLTVL.

The chain carries TRBV7-2 and TRBJ2-5; TRBD2 agrees at 7 bases. The V segment lost 4 bases and the J segment 5 bases; nucleotides outside the gene matches: 13. The CDR3 is 16 amino acids. Germline values: CDR1 SGHTA, CDR2 FQGNSA. This CDR3 reads CASSSRLGGTRETQYF. The DNA for the CDR3 is TGTGCCAGCAGCTCGAGACTGGGGGGGACGCGGGAGACCCAGTACTTC.

This chain links TRBV5-6 with TRBJ2-7; 8 nucleotides align to TRBD1. CDR1 SGHDT and CDR2 YYEEEE come from the germline V gene. CDR3 length: 13 amino acids. Trimming removed 3 bases from V and 3 bases from J; junction bases left unmatched: 2. CDR3 sequence reads: CASSWTGIYEQYF. CDR3 in DNA: TGTGCCAGCAGCTGGACAGGGATCTACGAGCAGTACTTC.

The V gene is TRBV19, the J gene TRBJ1-2; D perhaps matches TRBD1 (5 bases). The germline gives CDR1 LNHDA, CDR2 SQIVND (reference sequence). Trimming removed 3 bases from V and 4 bases from J, with 18 bases in between. The CDR3 runs to 16 residues. CDR3 sequence: CASSISVSRATYGYTF. The CDR3 DNA reads as TGTGCCAGTAGTATCAGTGTTTCCAGGGCTACCTATGGCTACACCTTC.

The chain recombines TRBV5-8 with TRBJ2-5; maybe TRBD1 (6 bases). Germline lookup yields CDR1 SGHTS and CDR2 YDEGEE. The CDR3 loop spans 14 amino acids. V was shortened by 0 bases and J by 3 bases, with 9 bases between the two germline ends. The chain's CDR3 is CASSLAGAKETQYF. The CDR3 DNA follows: TGTGCCAGCAGCTTGGCAGGGGCCAAAGAGACCCAGTACTTC.

The gene calls are TRBV4-1 and TRBJ2-7, with D perhaps matching TRBD2 (6 bases). V was pared by 4 bases and J by 5 bases, with 15 bases between. The CDR3 contains 14 residues. Germline assignment: CDR1 MGHRA and CDR2 YSYEKL. For the CDR3, the DNA is TGCGCCAGCAGCCGCGGGGCAGGGTGGAACGAGCAGTACTTC. Translated, it gives CASSRGAGWNEQYF.